This T cell receptor (beta chain) was sequenced for a study of cytomegalovirus exposure and HLA in healthy donors. Study-level background: The Caucasian-associated ancestry cluster contained around four fifths of the 398 genotyped donors. General study findings and limits: One later analysis reportedly identified an Asian-associated ancestry cluster that showed fewer N-insertions than the approximately 600-donor mean. Immune exposure data for these donors was limited to CMV serostatus.

Germline loops: CDR1 GTSNPN, CDR2 SVGIG (reference sequence). This CDR3 is built from 18 residues. The V segment lost 4 bases and the J segment 2 bases; nucleotides outside the gene matches: 14. With regard to this clone: Its specificity is unknown.

The primer mix had 60 Vbeta and 13 Jbeta primers. The data were produced by immunoSEQ multiplex PCR, yet TCRdb's version contains in-frame clones alone and is incomplete. The data show over 130,000 clones, roughly 77% seen once. No record exists of this donor's CMV serostatus. The sample was PBMCs. The chain carries TRBV30 and TRBJ1-4, with 9 nucleotides matching TRBD1. This TCR came from a human donor in good health. CDR3 loop: CAWTNHRGPRKTNEKLFF. The CDR3 DNA reads as TGTGCCTGGACCAATCACAGGGGGCCGCGAAAGACTAATGAAAAACTGTTTTTT. Supplemented by reference TRBV30 and TRBJ1-4, the full variable domain reads SQTIHQWPATLVQPVGSPLSLECTVEGTSNPNLYWYRQAAGRGLQLLFYSVGIGQISSEVPQNLSASRPQDRQFILSSKKLLLSDSGFYLCAWTNHRGPRKTNEKLFFGSGTQLSVL.